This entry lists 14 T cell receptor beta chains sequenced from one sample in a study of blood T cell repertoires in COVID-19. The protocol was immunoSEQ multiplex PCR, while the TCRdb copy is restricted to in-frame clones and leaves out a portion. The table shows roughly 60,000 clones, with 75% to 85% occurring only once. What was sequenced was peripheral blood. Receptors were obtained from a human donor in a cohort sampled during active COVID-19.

The CDR3 coding sequence is TGTGCCAGCAGCTTCGGGCAGGGCTACGAGCAGTACTTC. This translates into CASSFGQGYEQYF. V and J are TRBV11-3 and TRBJ2-7; D is perhaps TRBD1 (5 bases). Trimming stripped 3 bases from V and 3 bases from J, with 9 bases between. The CDR3 spans 13 residues. CDR1 and CDR2 (germline): SGHNT, YENEEA.

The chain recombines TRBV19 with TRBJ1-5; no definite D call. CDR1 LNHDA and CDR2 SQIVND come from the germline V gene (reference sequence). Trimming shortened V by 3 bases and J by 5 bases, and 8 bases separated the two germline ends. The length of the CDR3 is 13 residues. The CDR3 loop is CASSIFEDQPQHF. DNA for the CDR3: TGTGCCAGTAGTATTTTCGAGGATCAGCCCCAGCATTTT.

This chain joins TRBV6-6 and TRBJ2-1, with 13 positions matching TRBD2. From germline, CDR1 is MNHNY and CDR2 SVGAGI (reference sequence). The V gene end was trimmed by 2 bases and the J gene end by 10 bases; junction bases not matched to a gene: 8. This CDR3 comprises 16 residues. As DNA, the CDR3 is TGTGCCAGCAGTTACCTACTAGCGGGGGGGCCAAACGAGCAGTTCTTC. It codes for CASSYLLAGGPNEQFF.

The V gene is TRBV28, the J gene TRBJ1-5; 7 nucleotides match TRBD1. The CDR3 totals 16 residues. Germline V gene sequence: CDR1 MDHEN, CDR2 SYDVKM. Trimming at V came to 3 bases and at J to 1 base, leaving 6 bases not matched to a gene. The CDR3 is CASSLLQGISNQPQHF. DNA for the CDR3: TGTGCCAGCAGTTTGTTACAGGGGATAAGCAATCAGCCCCAGCATTTT.

The CDR3 sequence is CASSRQTGLEPLHF. CDR3 nucleotide sequence: TGCGCCAGCAGCCGCCAGACAGGGTTGGAACCCCTCCACTTT. The chain couples TRBV4-1 to TRBJ1-6; 7 bases map to TRBD1. The V segment lost 4 bases and the J segment 12 bases; nucleotides outside the gene matches: 9. The CDR3 runs 14 residues. Germline lookup yields CDR1 MGHRA and CDR2 YSYEKL.

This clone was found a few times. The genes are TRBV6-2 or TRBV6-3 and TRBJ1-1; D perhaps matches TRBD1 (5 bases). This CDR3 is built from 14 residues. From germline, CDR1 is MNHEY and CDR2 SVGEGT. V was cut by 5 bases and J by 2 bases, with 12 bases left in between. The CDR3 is CASSIRQGNTEAFF. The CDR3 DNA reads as TGTGCCAGCAGTATTCGGCAGGGCAACACTGAAGCTTTCTTT.

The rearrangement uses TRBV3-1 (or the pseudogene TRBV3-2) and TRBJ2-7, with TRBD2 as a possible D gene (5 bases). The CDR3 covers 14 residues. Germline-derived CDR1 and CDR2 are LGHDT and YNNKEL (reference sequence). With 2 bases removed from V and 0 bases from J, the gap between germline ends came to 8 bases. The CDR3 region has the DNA TGTGCCAGCAGCCAATCAACTAGCTCCTACGAGCAGTACTTC. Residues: CASSQSTSSYEQYF.

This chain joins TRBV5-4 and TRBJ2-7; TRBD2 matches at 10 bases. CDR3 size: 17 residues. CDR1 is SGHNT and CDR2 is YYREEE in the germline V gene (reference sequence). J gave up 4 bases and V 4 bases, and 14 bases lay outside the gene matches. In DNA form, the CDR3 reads TGTGCCAGCAGCCCAGACAAAGCGGGGGGGCTCGTTTACGAGCAGTACTTC. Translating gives CASSPDKAGGLVYEQYF.

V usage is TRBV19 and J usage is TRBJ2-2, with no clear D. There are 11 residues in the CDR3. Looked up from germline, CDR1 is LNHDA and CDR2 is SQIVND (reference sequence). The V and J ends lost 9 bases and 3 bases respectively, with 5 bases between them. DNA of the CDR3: TGTGCCAGCGGTTACACCGGGGAGCTGTTTTTT. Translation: CASGYTGELFF.

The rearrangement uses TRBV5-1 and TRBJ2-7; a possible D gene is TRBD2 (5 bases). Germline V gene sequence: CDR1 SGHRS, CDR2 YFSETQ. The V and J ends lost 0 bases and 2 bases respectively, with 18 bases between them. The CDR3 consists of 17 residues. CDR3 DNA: TGCGCCAGCAGCTTGGCGTCGGGGAATCCGGCCACCTACGAGCAGTACTTC. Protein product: CASSLASGNPATYEQYF.

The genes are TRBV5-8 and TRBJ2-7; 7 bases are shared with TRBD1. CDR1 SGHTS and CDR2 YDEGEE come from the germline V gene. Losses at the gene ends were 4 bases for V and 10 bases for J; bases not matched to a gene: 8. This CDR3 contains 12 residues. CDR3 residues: CASSLRQGGQYF. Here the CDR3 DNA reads TGTGCCAGCAGCCTTCGACAGGGCGGCCAGTACTTC.

CDR3 DNA: TGTGCCAGCAGCTTAGGCGCGGGACTCTTCTACGAGCAGTACTTC. This sequence encodes CASSLGAGLFYEQYF. This rearrangement joins TRBV11-2 to TRBJ2-7; a weak D match, TRBD2 (6 bases). The CDR3 contains 15 residues. The germline gives CDR1 SGHAT, CDR2 FQNNGV. Trimming took 1 base from V and 3 from J, leaving 13 bases between them.

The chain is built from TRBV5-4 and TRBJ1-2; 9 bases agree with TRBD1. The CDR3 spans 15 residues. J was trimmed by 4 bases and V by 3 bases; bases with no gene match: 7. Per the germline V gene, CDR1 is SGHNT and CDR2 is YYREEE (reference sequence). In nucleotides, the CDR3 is TGTGCCAGCAGCTCCATCACAGGGGGCGCCTATGGCTACACCTTC. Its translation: CASSSITGGAYGYTF.

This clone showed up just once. The CDR3: CASSHVEGEDTEAFF. Here the CDR3 DNA reads TGTGCCAGCAGCCATGTTGAAGGGGAGGACACTGAAGCTTTCTTT. This chain links TRBV4-2 with TRBJ1-1, with a weak D call TRBD1 (5 bases). The CDR3 runs to 15 residues. V dropped 3 bases and J dropped 3 bases, with 14 bases sitting between them. Germline values: CDR1 LGHNA, CDR2 YNFKEQ.